A selection of T cell receptor beta chains follows, all from one sample in a study of cytomegalovirus exposure and HLA in healthy donors. The method was immunoSEQ multiplex PCR; TCRdb's version includes in-frame clones alone and lacks a portion of them. The sample holds about 160,000 clones, roughly 89% seen once. The specimen was PBMCs. The receptors derive from a woman in her 30s in good health and CMV-seronegative. CDR3s include the opening cysteine and the closing phenylalanine or tryptophan. A D gene is named only where the DNA matches it firmly. A clone size is listed for some rows: how often the clone was seen (once, few, many), or a class if it is expanded.

>TRBJ1-1|.|.|TRBV19
CASSGPLRAEAFF
TGTGCCAGTAGTGGACCCCTGAGGGCTGAAGCTTTCTTT
>TRBJ2-7|.|.|TRBV4-1
CASSQFIQYEQYF
TGCGCCAGCAGCCAATTCATACAGTACGAGCAGTACTTC
>TRBJ2-7|TRBD2|.|TRBV6-5
CASSYLGGSYEQYF
TGTGCCAGCAGTTACTTGGGGGGGTCCTACGAGCAGTACTTC
>TRBJ1-1|TRBD1|.|TRBV6-5
CASRRQGDLAFF
TGTGCCAGCAGGCGACAGGGGGATCTAGCTTTCTTT
>TRBJ2-2|TRBD2|.|TRBV5-1
CASSLVVSGGAVAGELFF
TGCGCCAGCAGCTTGGTCGTGAGCGGGGGTGCGGTTGCCGGGGAGCTGTTTTTT
>TRBJ2-5|TRBD2|.|TRBV29-1
CSVTRGEQYF
TGCAGCGTCACACGGGGGGAGCAGTACTTC
>TRBJ2-1|.|few|TRBV6-1
CATLPGELYNEQFF
TGTGCCACCCTCCCTGGGGAGCTCTACAATGAGCAGTTCTTC
>TRBJ2-2|.|.|TRBV12-2
CASRYRGVSNTGELFF
TGTGCAAGTCGTTACAGGGGGGTCTCGAACACCGGGGAGCTGTTTTTT
>TRBJ1-5|.|.|TRBV6-1
CASSDRGSNQPQHF
TGTGCCAGCAGTGACAGGGGTAGCAATCAGCCCCAGCATTTT
>TRBJ1-1|TRBD1|.|TRBV27
CASSWTGNTEAFF
TGTGCCAGCAGTTGGACAGGGAACACTGAAGCTTTCTTT
>TRBJ1-5|.|.|TRBV7-6
CASSLGGVLDQPQHF
TGTGCCAGCAGCTTAGGGGGGGTGTTAGATCAGCCCCAGCATTTT
>TRBJ2-7|TRBD1|.|TRBV5-1
CASSPSGTGTYEQYF
TGCGCCAGCAGTCCCTCCGGGACAGGGACCTACGAGCAGTACTTC
>TRBJ1-2|TRBD1|.|TRBV5-1
CASSPTGIYGYTF
TGCGCCAGCAGCCCGACAGGGATCTATGGCTACACCTTC
>TRBJ2-7|.|few|TRBV10-1
CASSRGSYEQYF
TGCGCCAGCAGTCGGGGGAGCTACGAGCAGTACTTC
>TRBJ2-1|.|.|TRBV30
CAWKSAASSSYNEQFF
TGTGCCTGGAAATCCGCGGCGTCGAGCTCCTACAATGAGCAGTTCTTC
>TRBJ2-2|.|.|TRBV14
CASSQVNTGELFF
TGTGCCAGCAGCCAAGTAAACACCGGGGAGCTGTTTTTT
>TRBJ1-5|TRBD1|once|TRBV2
CASSPGTGGHGQPQHF
TGTGCCAGCAGTCCCGGGACAGGGGGCCATGGTCAGCCCCAGCATTTT
>TRBJ2-4|.|.|TRBV6-1
CASSNPTDNIQYF
TGTGCCAGCAGTAACCCGACAGACAACATTCAGTACTTC
>TRBJ2-2|TRBD1|.|TRBV5-1
CASSLGTGGNTGELFF
TGCGCCAGCAGCTTGGGGACAGGGGGAAACACCGGGGAGCTGTTTTTT
>TRBJ1-2|TRBD1|.|TRBV5-8
CASSSTRGDRGRYGYTF
TGTGCCAGCAGCTCTACCCGCGGGGACAGGGGGCGGTATGGCTACACCTTC
>TRBJ2-1|.|.|TRBV9
CASSRLALDWEQFF
TGTGCCAGCAGCCGCCTAGCGCTAGATTGGGAGCAGTTCTTC
>TRBJ1-6|.|.|TRBV7-2
CASSLEGRGGAPLHF
TGTGCCAGCAGCTTAGAGGGGAGGGGAGGGGCACCCCTCCACTTT
>TRBJ2-1|.|.|TRBV4-2
CASSPRVDNEQFF
TGTGCCAGCAGCCCAAGAGTGGACAATGAGCAGTTCTTC
>TRBJ1-6|TRBD1|.|TRBV5-1
CASSLLQGTYNSPLHF
TGCGCCAGCAGCTTACTACAGGGGACCTATAATTCACCCCTCCACTTT
>TRBJ1-2|TRBD1|.|TRBV6-5
CASRPPGQLGYGYTF
TGTGCCAGCAGACCCCCGGGACAGCTAGGATATGGCTACACCTTC
>TRBJ1-1|TRBD1|few|TRBV10-1
CASSSTGGNTEAFF
TGCGCCAGCAGTTCGACAGGGGGCAACACTGAAGCTTTCTTT
>TRBJ1-1|.|.|TRBV28
CASTDAFRRSDTEAFF
TGTGCCAGCACCGATGCGTTTAGGAGGTCCGACACTGAAGCTTTCTTT
>TRBJ2-7|.|.|TRBV5-1
CASSWQPRGTYEQYF
TGCGCCAGCAGCTGGCAACCCCGAGGGACCTACGAGCAGTACTTC
>TRBJ1-6|TRBD1|.|TRBV5-6
CASSSDWGQDNSPLHF
TGTGCCAGCAGCTCGGACTGGGGACAGGATAATTCACCCCTCCACTTT
>TRBJ1-1|.|.|TRBV5-4
CASSSEGALNTEAFF
TGTGCCAGCAGCTCTGAGGGAGCTTTGAACACTGAAGCTTTCTTT
>TRBJ2-6|.|.|TRBV6-1
CASRTASSGANVLTF
TGTGCCAGCAGGACAGCGTCCTCTGGGGCCAACGTCCTGACTTTC
>TRBJ2-7|TRBD1|.|TRBV5-4
CASSLGQGRHEQYF
TGTGCCAGCAGCTTGGGACAGGGGCGACACGAGCAGTACTTC
>TRBJ1-2|TRBD1|.|TRBV27
CASSTPGQGAYGYTF
TGTGCCAGCAGTACACCGGGTCAGGGGGCTTATGGCTACACCTTC
>TRBJ2-3|.|once|TRBV7-3
CASSFALRTDTQYF
TGTGCCAGCAGCTTCGCACTGCGCACAGATACGCAGTATTTT
>TRBJ2-7|.|.|TRBV11-2
CASSPLDYEQYF
TGTGCCAGCAGCCCCCTAGATTACGAGCAGTACTTC
>TRBJ2-7|.|.|TRBV27
CASSLLGRNTYEQYF
TGTGCCAGCAGTTTATTGGGCCGCAACACCTACGAGCAGTACTTC
>TRBJ2-5|.|.|TRBV18
CASSQGSGETQYF
TGTGCCAGCTCACAGGGCTCGGGGGAGACCCAGTACTTC
>TRBJ1-1|TRBD1|.|TRBV30
CAWGQEPTEAFF
TGTGCCTGGGGACAGGAACCCACTGAAGCTTTCTTT
>TRBJ1-1|.|.|TRBV7-2
CASKGRGDPEAFF
TGTGCCAGTAAGGGTAGGGGTGACCCTGAAGCTTTCTTT
>TRBJ2-2|.|.|TRBV27
CASKAINTGELFF
TGTGCCAGCAAAGCCATCAACACCGGGGAGCTGTTTTTT
>TRBJ2-5|.|.|TRBV10-2
CASSEVSQETQYF
TGCGCCAGCAGTGAGGTCAGCCAAGAGACCCAGTACTTC
>TRBJ2-5|TRBD2|.|TRBV19
CATGGKDKETQYF
TGTGCCACCGGGGGGAAGGACAAAGAGACCCAGTACTTC
>TRBJ2-7|.|.|TRBV30
CAWSVGVAEQYF
TGTGCCTGGAGTGTAGGAGTAGCCGAGCAGTACTTC
>TRBJ1-3|TRBD1|.|TRBV18
CASSADRNPGNTIYF
TGTGCCAGCTCAGCGGACAGGAACCCTGGAAACACCATATATTTT
>TRBJ1-5|TRBD1|.|TRBV5-8
CASSLVSGQGGGPQHF
TGTGCCAGCAGCTTGGTTTCGGGACAGGGAGGAGGCCCCCAGCATTTT
>TRBJ2-3|TRBD2|.|TRBV7-6
CASLPGRGITDTQYF
TGTGCCAGCCTCCCCGGGCGGGGGATCACAGATACGCAGTATTTT
>TRBJ2-7|TRBD1|.|TRBV5-1
CASSSPDRVWEQYF
TGCGCCAGCAGCTCCCCGGACAGGGTTTGGGAGCAGTACTTC
>TRBJ1-5|.|.|TRBV6-1
CASGQISNQPQHF
TGTGCCAGTGGACAGATTAGCAATCAGCCCCAGCATTTT
>TRBJ1-2|.|.|TRBV6-5
CAGHQDGYTF
TGTGCCGGGCACCAGGATGGCTACACCTTC
>TRBJ1-3|.|.|TRBV6-4
CASSDPLRLDSGNTIYF
TGTGCCAGCAGTGACCCCCTGAGACTCGACTCTGGAAACACCATATATTTT
>TRBJ2-1|.|.|TRBV11-3
CASSEDSPNEQFF
TGTGCCAGCAGCGAGGACAGCCCCAATGAGCAGTTCTTC
>TRBJ1-4|.|.|TRBV4-1
CASSHARGTGQNEKLFF
TGCGCCAGCAGCCATGCCCGTGGCACAGGCCAGAATGAAAAACTGTTTTTT
>TRBJ2-4|TRBD2|.|TRBV18
CASSPGLAVAKNIQYF
TGTGCCAGCTCCCCGGGACTAGCGGTAGCCAAAAACATTCAGTACTTC
>TRBJ2-3|.|.|TRBV7-9
CASSPLRDSTQYF
TGTGCTAGCAGCCCACTTCGGGATTCGACGCAGTATTTT
>TRBJ2-3|.|.|TRBV21-1
CASSKDERGGGEWDTQYF
TGTGCCAGCAGCAAAGATGAGCGGGGGGGCGGGGAGTGGGATACGCAGTATTTT
>TRBJ2-3|TRBD1|few|TRBV6-1
CALRPGQSTDTQYF
TGTGCCCTTAGACCGGGACAGAGCACAGATACGCAGTATTTT
>TRBJ2-3|TRBD2|.|TRBV5-1
CASSPPTGGGATDTQYF
TGCGCCAGCAGCCCACCAACGGGGGGAGGTGCCACAGATACGCAGTATTTT